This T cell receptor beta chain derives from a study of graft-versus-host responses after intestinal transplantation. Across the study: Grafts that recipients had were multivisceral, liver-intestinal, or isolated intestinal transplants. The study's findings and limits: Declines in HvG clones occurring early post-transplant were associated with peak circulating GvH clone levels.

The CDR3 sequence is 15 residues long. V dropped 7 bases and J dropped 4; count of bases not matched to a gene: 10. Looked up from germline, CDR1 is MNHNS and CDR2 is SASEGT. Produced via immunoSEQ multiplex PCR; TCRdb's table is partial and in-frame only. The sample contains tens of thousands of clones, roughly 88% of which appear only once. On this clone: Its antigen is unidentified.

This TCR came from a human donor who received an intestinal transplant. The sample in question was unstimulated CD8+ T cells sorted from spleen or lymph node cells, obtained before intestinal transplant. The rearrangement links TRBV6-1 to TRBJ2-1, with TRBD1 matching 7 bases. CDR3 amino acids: CASIYRGGRYNEQFF. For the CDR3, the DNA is TGTGCCAGCATCTACCGAGGGGGCCGGTACAATGAGCAGTTCTTC.